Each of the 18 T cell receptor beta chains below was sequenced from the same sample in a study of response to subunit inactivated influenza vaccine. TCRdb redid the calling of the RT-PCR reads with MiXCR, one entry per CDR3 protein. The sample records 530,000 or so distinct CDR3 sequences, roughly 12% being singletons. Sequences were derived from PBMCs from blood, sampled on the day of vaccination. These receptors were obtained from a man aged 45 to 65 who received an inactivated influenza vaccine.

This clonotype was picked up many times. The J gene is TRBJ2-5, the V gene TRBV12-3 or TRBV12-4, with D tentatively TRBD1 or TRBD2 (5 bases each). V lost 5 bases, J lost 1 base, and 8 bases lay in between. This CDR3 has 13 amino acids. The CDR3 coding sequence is TGTGCCAGCAGTCGGGACGGCCAAGAGACCCAGTACTTC. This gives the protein CASSRDGQETQYF.

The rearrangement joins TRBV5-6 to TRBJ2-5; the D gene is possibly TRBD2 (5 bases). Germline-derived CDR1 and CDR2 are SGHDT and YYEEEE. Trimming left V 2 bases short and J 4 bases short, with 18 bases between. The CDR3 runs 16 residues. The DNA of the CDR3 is TGTGCCAGCAGCTTAGCGGCGGCCCTTGGCCCAGAGACCCAGTACTTC. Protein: CASSLAAALGPETQYF.

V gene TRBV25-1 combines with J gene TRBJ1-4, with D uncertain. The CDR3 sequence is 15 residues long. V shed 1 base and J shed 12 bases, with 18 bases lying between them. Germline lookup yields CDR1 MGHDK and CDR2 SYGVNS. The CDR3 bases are TGTGCCAGCAGTGAATCTTTGCCGGGCCTTGGGGAACTGTTTTTT. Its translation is CASSESLPGLGELFF. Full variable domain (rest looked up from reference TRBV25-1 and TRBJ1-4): EADIYQTPRYLVIGTGKKITLECSQTMGHDKMYWYQQDPGMELHLIHYSYGVNSTEKGDLSSESTVSRIRTEHFPLTLESARPSHTSQYLCASSESLPGLGELFFGSGTQLSVL.

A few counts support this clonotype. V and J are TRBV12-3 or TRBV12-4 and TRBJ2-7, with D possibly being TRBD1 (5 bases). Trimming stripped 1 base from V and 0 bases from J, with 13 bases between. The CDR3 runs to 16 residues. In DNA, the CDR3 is TGTGCCAGCAGTTTAGGTCTTTGGGGCGACTCCTACGAGCAGTACTTC. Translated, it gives CASSLGLWGDSYEQYF.

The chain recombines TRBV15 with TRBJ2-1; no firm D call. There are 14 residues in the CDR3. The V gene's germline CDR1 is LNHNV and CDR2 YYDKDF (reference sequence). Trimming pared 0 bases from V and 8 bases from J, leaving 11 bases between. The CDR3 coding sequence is TGTGCCACCAGCAGAGATGCCACCCCGGATGAGCAGTTCTTC. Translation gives CATSRDATPDEQFF.

The CDR3 is CASSAPGVGDTQYF. In DNA form, the CDR3 reads TGTGCCAGCAGTGCCCCAGGGGTTGGAGATACGCAGTATTTT. The gene calls are TRBV25-1 and TRBJ2-3; the D gene is possibly TRBD1 (6 bases). CDR1 and CDR2 (germline): MGHDK, SYGVNS. Between the trimmed V and J ends, which lost 4 bases and 5 bases, there was a span of 13 bases. This CDR3 has 14 residues.

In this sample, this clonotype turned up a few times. The CDR3 bases are TGTGCCAGCAGTGGCCGAGGGGTAGCCAAAAACATTCAGTACTTC. Its protein is CASSGRGVAKNIQYF. The V gene is TRBV25-1, the J gene TRBJ2-4; D tentatively reads TRBD1 or TRBD2 (5 bases each). V lost 4 bases and J 0 bases, leaving 10 bases between the germline ends. The CDR3 is 15 residues long. In germline, CDR1 is MGHDK, CDR2 SYGVNS.

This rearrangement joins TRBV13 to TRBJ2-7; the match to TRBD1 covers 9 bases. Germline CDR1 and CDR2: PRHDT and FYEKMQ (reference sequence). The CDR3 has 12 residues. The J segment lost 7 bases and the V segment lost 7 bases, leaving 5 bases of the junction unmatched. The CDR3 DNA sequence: TGTGCCAGCACACAGGGGGCGGAAGAGCAGTACTTC. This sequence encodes CASTQGAEEQYF.

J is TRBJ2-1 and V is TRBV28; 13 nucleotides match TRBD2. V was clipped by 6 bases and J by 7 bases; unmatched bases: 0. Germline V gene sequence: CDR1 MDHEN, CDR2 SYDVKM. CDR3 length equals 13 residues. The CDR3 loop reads CASRTSGRNEQFF. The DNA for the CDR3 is TGTGCCAGCAGGACTAGCGGGAGGAATGAGCAGTTCTTC.

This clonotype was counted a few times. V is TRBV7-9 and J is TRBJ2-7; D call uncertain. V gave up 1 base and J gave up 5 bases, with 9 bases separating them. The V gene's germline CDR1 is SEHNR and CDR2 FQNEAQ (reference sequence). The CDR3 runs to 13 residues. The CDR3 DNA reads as TGTGCCAGCAGCTTAGAAGCTCGCGACGAGCAGTACTTC. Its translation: CASSLEARDEQYF.

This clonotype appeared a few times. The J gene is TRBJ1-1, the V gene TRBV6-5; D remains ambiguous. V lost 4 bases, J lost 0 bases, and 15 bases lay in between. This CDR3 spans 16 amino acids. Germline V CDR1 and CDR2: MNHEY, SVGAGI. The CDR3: CASSSQELSMNTEAFF. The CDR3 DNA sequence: TGTGCCAGCAGTTCCCAGGAACTTAGCATGAACACTGAAGCTTTCTTT.

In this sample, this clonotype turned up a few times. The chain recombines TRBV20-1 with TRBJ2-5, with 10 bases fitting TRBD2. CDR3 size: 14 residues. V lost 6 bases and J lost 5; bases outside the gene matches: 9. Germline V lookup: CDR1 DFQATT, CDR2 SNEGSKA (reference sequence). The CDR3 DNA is TGCAGTGCCACATTTAGCGGGAGGAAGGAGACCCAGTACTTC. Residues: CSATFSGRKETQYF.

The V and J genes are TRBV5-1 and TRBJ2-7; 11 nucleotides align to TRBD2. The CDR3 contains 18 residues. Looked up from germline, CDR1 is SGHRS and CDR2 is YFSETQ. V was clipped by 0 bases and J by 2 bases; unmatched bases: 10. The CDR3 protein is CASSLAASGRSTTYEQYF. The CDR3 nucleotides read TGCGCCAGCAGCTTGGCGGCTAGCGGGAGGTCTACTACCTACGAGCAGTACTTC. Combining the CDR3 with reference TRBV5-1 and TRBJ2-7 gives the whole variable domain KAGVTQTPRYLIKTRGQQVTLSCSPISGHRSVSWYQQTPGQGLQFLFEYFSETQRNKGNFPGRFSGRQFSNSRSEMNVSTLELGDSALYLCASSLAASGRSTTYEQYFGPGTRLTVT.

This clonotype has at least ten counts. The CDR3 spells CASSHTSGEQFF. In DNA, the CDR3 is TGCGCCAGCAGCCACACTAGCGGTGAGCAGTTCTTC. This sequence joins TRBV4-3 and TRBJ2-1; 8 positions agree with TRBD2. The CDR3 is 12 amino acids. Trimming cost V 3 bases and J 9 bases; bases outside gene matches: 1. Germline-derived CDR1 and CDR2 are LGHNA and YSLEER.

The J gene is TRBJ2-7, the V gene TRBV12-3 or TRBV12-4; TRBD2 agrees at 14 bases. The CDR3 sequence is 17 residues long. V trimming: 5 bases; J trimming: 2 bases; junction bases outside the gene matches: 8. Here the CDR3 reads CASSPGTSGRVTYEQYF. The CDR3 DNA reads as TGTGCCAGCAGTCCTGGGACTAGCGGGAGAGTGACCTACGAGCAGTACTTC.

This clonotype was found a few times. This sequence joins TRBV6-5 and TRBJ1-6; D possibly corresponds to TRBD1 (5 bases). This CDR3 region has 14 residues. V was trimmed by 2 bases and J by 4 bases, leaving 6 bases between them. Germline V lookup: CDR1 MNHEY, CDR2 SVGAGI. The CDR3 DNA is TGTGCCAGCAGTTACGGGGCTTATAATTCACCCCTCCACTTT. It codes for CASSYGAYNSPLHF.

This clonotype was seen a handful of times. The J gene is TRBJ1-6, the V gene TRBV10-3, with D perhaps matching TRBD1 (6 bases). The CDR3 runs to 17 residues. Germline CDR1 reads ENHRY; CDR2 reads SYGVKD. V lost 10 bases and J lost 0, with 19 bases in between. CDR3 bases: TGTGCCACCAAAGGGGGGGTTCAAAGCTCCTATAATTCACCCCTCCACTTT. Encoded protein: CATKGGVQSSYNSPLHF.

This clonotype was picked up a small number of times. This chain's CDR3 is CASNGRLAGVQETQYF. Here the CDR3 DNA reads TGTGCCAGCAACGGTCGGCTAGCGGGAGTTCAAGAGACCCAGTACTTC. V and J are TRBV28 and TRBJ2-5; TRBD2 matches 10 bases. V shed 7 bases and J 2 bases; nucleotides not matched to a gene: 10. The CDR3 loop spans 16 amino acids. CDR1 is MDHEN, CDR2 SYDVKM, per germline.